The 29 T cell receptor beta chains reported below all come from one sample, sequenced in a study of response to subunit inactivated influenza vaccine. TCRdb used MiXCR to reprocess the RT-PCR reads, holding one entry per CDR3 protein. The sample consists of 400,000 to 650,000 distinct CDR3 sequences, approximately 7.7% of them appearing once. The sequenced sample was PBMCs from blood, obtained around 25 months after vaccination. The receptor set was obtained from a man aged 45-69 years who received an inactivated influenza vaccine.

This clonotype was observed at least ten times. This chain joins TRBV24-1 and TRBJ2-7, with D possibly being TRBD1 (6 bases). There are 13 residues in the CDR3. Per the germline V gene, CDR1 is KGHDR and CDR2 is SFDVKD. Trimming stripped 4 bases from V and 4 bases from J, with 10 bases between. This chain's CDR3 is CATSDNTGYEQYF. The CDR3 DNA is TGTGCCACCAGTGACAACACAGGGTACGAGCAGTACTTC.

Ten or more counts support this clonotype. V gene TRBV5-6 combines with J gene TRBJ2-7; the D gene is possibly TRBD1 (6 bases). With 4 bases removed from V and 0 bases from J, the gap between germline ends came to 17 bases. CDR3 size: 16 residues. Germline V lookup: CDR1 SGHDT, CDR2 YYEEEE. CDR3: CASSPRTARSSYEQYF. CDR3 DNA: TGTGCCAGCAGCCCCAGGACAGCCAGGAGCTCCTACGAGCAGTACTTC.

This clonotype appeared a few times. V is TRBV29-1 and J is TRBJ1-2; D unclear. The germline V gene has CDR1 SQVTM and CDR2 ANQGSEA. CDR3 length: 15 amino acids. V lost 6 bases, J lost 4 bases, and 21 bases lay in between. CDR3: CSVADVGGPGYGYTF. The CDR3 DNA sequence: TGCAGCGTCGCCGACGTGGGCGGACCAGGCTATGGCTACACCTTC.

V usage is TRBV7-2 and J usage is TRBJ2-5, with TRBD2 matching over 8 bases. CDR3 length equals 16 residues. Per germline, CDR1 SGHTA and CDR2 FQGNSA. Germline trimming cut 1 base from V and 5 bases from J; bases unmatched to any gene: 9. CDR3 protein: CASSLVAGGLGETQYF. DNA for the CDR3: TGTGCCAGCAGCTTAGTGGCGGGAGGCTTGGGGGAGACCCAGTACTTC.

This clonotype was counted at least ten times. This chain joins TRBV5-1 and TRBJ2-2; D is possibly TRBD1 or TRBD2 (5 bases each). The length of the CDR3 is 15 residues. Germline-derived CDR1 and CDR2 are SGHRS and YFSETQ. The ends were cut back, 5 bases at V and 1 base at J, with 12 bases in the middle. The CDR3 DNA sequence: TGCGCCAGCAGGACCCTGGGGGAGAACACCGGGGAGCTGTTTTTT. It encodes CASRTLGENTGELFF. Looking up the rest from reference TRBV5-1 and TRBJ2-2 gives the full variable domain: KAGVTQTPRYLIKTRGQQVTLSCSPISGHRSVSWYQQTPGQGLQFLFEYFSETQRNKGNFPGRFSGRQFSNSRSEMNVSTLELGDSALYLCASRTLGENTGELFFGEGSRLTVL.

The chain employs TRBV29-1 and TRBJ2-7; 8 bases match TRBD2. CDR3 length: 12 residues. From germline, CDR1 is SQVTM and CDR2 ANQGSEA. The J segment lost 7 bases and the V segment lost 7 bases, leaving 9 bases of the junction unmatched. CDR3 sequence: CSASGGAGEQYF. DNA for the CDR3: TGCAGCGCCTCGGGGGGGGCGGGGGAGCAGTACTTC.

The chain joins TRBV2 to TRBJ1-2, with unresolved D. The CDR3 extends over 12 amino acids. V lost 4 bases to trimming and J lost 8 bases, with 11 bases between them. Germline V gene data show CDR1 as SNHLY and CDR2 as FYNNEI. This chain's CDR3 is CASSGDSGGYTF. CDR3 coding DNA: TGTGCCAGCAGTGGCGACTCAGGCGGCTACACCTTC.

This clonotype was recorded at least ten times. The chain links TRBV5-5 to TRBJ2-5; TRBD1 aligns across 8 bases. The CDR3 spans 13 residues. J lost 5 bases, V lost 6 bases, and 6 bases had no gene match. Germline CDR1 SGHKS, CDR2 YYEKEE (reference sequence). The CDR3 loop reads CASTRDRGETQYF. In DNA, the CDR3 is TGTGCCAGCACCCGAGACAGGGGTGAGACCCAGTACTTC.

This clonotype has only a few counts. The chain uses TRBV11-2 and TRBJ2-1; TRBD1 matches 7 bases. The CDR3 is 12 amino acids. The germline CDR1 and CDR2 sequences are SGHAT and FQNNGV. Trimming removed 5 bases from V and 11 bases from J; junction bases left unmatched: 6. DNA for the CDR3: TGTGCCAGCAGCGAGACAGGGTACAAGCAGTTCTTC. This gives the protein CASSETGYKQFF.

This clonotype was seen ten or more times. The chain has TRBV11-2 and TRBJ1-1, with 10 nucleotides matching TRBD1. This CDR3 contains 16 residues. Germline assignment: CDR1 SGHAT and CDR2 FQNNGV. V dropped 1 base and J dropped 1; count of bases not matched to a gene: 3. The CDR3 DNA reads TGTGCCAGCAGCTTAGGACAGGGGGCGGCGAACACTGAAGCTTTCTTT. It encodes CASSLGQGAANTEAFF.

The V gene is TRBV28, the J gene TRBJ2-1, with 8 bases aligning to TRBD2. The V gene's germline CDR1 is MDHEN and CDR2 SYDVKM. The CDR3 loop spans 16 amino acids. The trim removed 5 bases at V and 10 bases at J, leaving 16 bases unmatched. The CDR3 reads CASSPPLAGTDGEQFF. In DNA form, the CDR3 reads TGTGCCAGCAGTCCACCCCTAGCGGGTACGGACGGGGAGCAGTTCTTC.

This clonotype was observed a few times. This chain uses TRBV19 with TRBJ2-5, with 7 bases that match TRBD1. Germline V lookup: CDR1 LNHDA, CDR2 SQIVND (reference sequence). The ends lost 4 bases at V and 4 bases at J; junction bases unmatched: 6. This CDR3 is 14 amino acids long. The CDR3 DNA reads TGTGCCAGTAGTACAGCGACAGGGCTAGAGACCCAGTACTTC. Its translation is CASSTATGLETQYF.

V gene TRBV11-2 combines with J gene TRBJ2-3; 11 nucleotides line up with TRBD2. This CDR3 spans 15 amino acids. The V gene end was trimmed by 2 bases and the J gene end by 4 bases; junction bases not matched to a gene: 2. Germline lookup yields CDR1 SGHAT and CDR2 FQNNGV. The DNA of the CDR3 is TGTGCCAGCAGCTTACTAGCGGGGGGCTCAGATACGCAGTATTTT. Translation: CASSLLAGGSDTQYF.

This clonotype was picked up a small number of times. The rearrangement links TRBV5-1 to TRBJ1-6; D not resolved. V was cut by 2 bases and J by 6 bases, with 9 bases left in between. The CDR3 totals 14 residues. From germline, CDR1 is SGHRS and CDR2 YFSETQ. The DNA for the CDR3 is TGCGCCAGCAGCTTTCGGACCCCTAATTCACCCCTCCACTTT. Amino acid sequence: CASSFRTPNSPLHF.

This clonotype appeared a few times. The J gene is TRBJ2-3, the V gene TRBV9, with D possibly being TRBD2 (5 bases). Germline V gene lookup returns CDR1 SGDLS and CDR2 YYNGEE. The CDR3 covers 16 residues. Trimming removed 3 bases from V and 3 bases from J, with 17 bases in between. Written as DNA, the CDR3 is TGTGCCAGCAGCGCCGGACTTTCCTTAAGGACAGATACGCAGTATTTT. It encodes CASSAGLSLRTDTQYF.

This clonotype turned up a few times. This chain uses TRBV7-2 with TRBJ2-5, with a weak D call TRBD1 (5 bases). Between the trimmed V and J ends, which lost 1 base and 4 bases, there was a span of 10 bases. The germline V gene has CDR1 SGHTA and CDR2 FQGNSA. The CDR3 is made up of 14 amino acids. The CDR3, as DNA: TGTGCCAGCAGCTTAGGTTACAGGACAGAGACCCAGTACTTC. Protein: CASSLGYRTETQYF.

This chain joins TRBV18 and TRBJ2-7, with TRBD2 identical over 10 bases. V shed 1 base and J 6 bases; nucleotides not matched to a gene: 3. The CDR3 consists of 14 residues. The V gene's germline CDR1 is KGHSH and CDR2 LQKENI. CDR3 nucleotide sequence: TGTGCCAGCTCACCACGACTAGCGGGTAGCGAGCAGTACTTC. Its protein is CASSPRLAGSEQYF. Variable domain in full (rest from reference TRBV18 and TRBJ2-7): NAGVMQNPRHLVRRRGQEARLRCSPMKGHSHVYWYRQLPEEGLKFMVYLQKENIIDESGMPKERFSAEFPKEGPSILRIQQVVRGDSAAYFCASSPRLAGSEQYFGPGTRLTVT.

This clonotype was detected a few times. The V and J genes are TRBV5-1 and TRBJ2-5; TRBD2 agrees at 15 bases. J was trimmed by 4 bases and V by 4 bases; bases with no gene match: 5. The CDR3 runs 16 residues. Per the germline V gene, CDR1 is SGHRS and CDR2 is YFSETQ. For the CDR3, the DNA is TGCGCCAGCAGCGGTGGGACTAGCGGGAGGATAGAGACCCAGTACTTC. Translated, it gives CASSGGTSGRIETQYF.

This clonotype was seen a handful of times. The chain combines TRBV2 with TRBJ2-7; TRBD2 matches at 11 bases. The V gene's germline CDR1 is SNHLY and CDR2 FYNNEI. CDR3 length: 13 residues. Trimming at V came to 7 bases and at J to 5 bases, leaving 4 bases not matched to a gene. CDR3 DNA sequence: TGTGCCAGCAAAACTAGCGGGAGTAACGAGCAGTACTTC. This gives the protein CASKTSGSNEQYF.

The chain couples TRBV6-1 to TRBJ1-6; 9 bases agree with TRBD1. V lost 1 base to trimming and J lost 11 bases; unmatched junction nucleotides: 3. The CDR3 totals 14 residues. CDR1 is MNHNS and CDR2 is SASEGT in the germline V gene. The CDR3 loop is CASSEVGTGTPLHF. CDR3 nucleotide sequence: TGTGCCAGCAGTGAAGTGGGGACAGGGACACCCCTCCACTTT.

The chain joins TRBV11-2 to TRBJ2-2; 15 bases line up with TRBD2. This CDR3 has 17 residues. CDR1 and CDR2 from the germline V gene are SGHAT and FQNNGV. After removal of 3 bases from V and 4 bases from J, the junction contained 3 bases not matched to a gene. The CDR3 loop is CASSLGLAGGITGELFF. The CDR3 coding sequence is TGTGCCAGCAGCTTGGGACTAGCGGGAGGAATCACCGGGGAGCTGTTTTTT.

This clonotype has a handful of counts. The chain carries TRBV6-5 and TRBJ1-2, with D unresolved. Trimming left V 2 bases short and J 2 bases short, with 9 bases between. The germline V gene has CDR1 MNHEY and CDR2 SVGAGI. The CDR3 sequence is 14 residues long. The CDR3 DNA reads TGTGCCAGCAGTTACACTCAGGAAAACTATGGCTACACCTTC. Translated: CASSYTQENYGYTF.

This clonotype has more than one count but fewer than ten. V gene TRBV11-2 combines with J gene TRBJ2-7; 7 nucleotides align to TRBD1. The germline gives CDR1 SGHAT, CDR2 FQNNGV. The CDR3 is 14 amino acids. V was pared by 5 bases and J by 8 bases, with 12 bases of the junction left unmatched. CDR3: CASSPLTGRGQQYF. CDR3 in DNA: TGTGCCAGCAGCCCGTTGACAGGGCGAGGGCAGCAGTACTTC.

This chain connects TRBV20-1 to TRBJ2-1, with 8 bases lining up with TRBD2. The CDR3 runs to 16 residues. The J segment lost 0 bases and the V segment lost 4 bases, leaving 8 bases of the junction unmatched. Germline V gives CDR1 DFQATT, CDR2 SNEGSKA (reference sequence). The CDR3 sequence is CSAISGGASSYNEQFF. Here the CDR3 DNA reads TGCAGTGCTATAAGCGGGGGCGCCAGCTCCTACAATGAGCAGTTCTTC.

This clonotype showed up just a few times. This chain links TRBV12-3 or TRBV12-4 with TRBJ2-5, with D hard to call. The CDR3 runs to 11 residues. Trimming removed 6 bases from V and 3 bases from J, with 5 bases in between. The CDR3 DNA sequence: TGTGCCAGCAGGCGGAAAGAGACCCAGTACTTC. This gives the protein CASRRKETQYF.

The V and J genes are TRBV5-1 and TRBJ1-1; D might be TRBD1 (5 bases). The CDR3 is 14 amino acids. V was trimmed by 6 bases and J by 7 bases, leaving 19 bases between them. CDR1 is SGHRS and CDR2 is YFSETQ in the germline V gene. The chain's CDR3 is CASTPGGGQGEAFF. Written as DNA, the CDR3 is TGCGCCAGCACCCCGGGCGGGGGTCAAGGTGAAGCTTTCTTT.

The sample holds many counts of this clonotype. The genes are TRBV12-3 or TRBV12-4 and TRBJ1-6, with 7 nucleotides matching TRBD1. The V and J ends lost 1 base and 7 bases, in that order; junction bases with no gene match: 4. CDR3 length: 15 amino acids. The CDR3 region is CASSLGDRQNSPLHF. The CDR3, as DNA: TGTGCCAGCAGTTTAGGGGACAGACAGAATTCACCCCTCCACTTT.

This clonotype was detected only a few times. The CDR3 DNA sequence: TGTGCCAGCGCGGGACAGGTTAACTACGAGCAGTACTTC. Translated, it gives CASAGQVNYEQYF. J is TRBJ2-7 and V is TRBV2; 8 bases fit TRBD1. The CDR3 runs 13 residues. V was clipped by 8 bases and J by 3 bases; unmatched bases: 6. Germline V lookup: CDR1 SNHLY, CDR2 FYNNEI.

The chain is built from TRBV12-3 or TRBV12-4 and TRBJ2-6, with D possibly being TRBD1 or TRBD2 (6 bases each). This CDR3 spans 16 amino acids. Trimming took 5 bases from V and 2 from J, leaving 13 bases between them. CDR3 in DNA: TGTGCCAGCAGTGGGGGGACAAACGCTGGGGCCAACGTCCTGACTTTC. It encodes CASSGGTNAGANVLTF.